This TCR beta chain came from a study of blood T cell repertoires in COVID-19. Study at large: The study drew acute and convalescent COVID-19 samples from the United States, Italy and Spain. The analysed material was cDNA or gDNA that came from T cells, B-cell-depleted T cells, or PBMCs.

This CDR3 has 15 amino acids. J lost 4 bases, V lost 1 base, and 8 bases had no gene match. From germline, CDR1 is SGHRS and CDR2 YFSETQ. Study processing details: Amplification from reference gene primers served as the basis for estimated nucleated cell counts. Clones were read by immunoSEQ multiplex PCR, and TCRdb kept only the in-frame ones, dropping some. The DNA gave D and trimming, while V, J and clone size come from that table. Of more than 60,000 clones listed, 85% to 90% are singletons. The source material was peripheral blood. The sequence came from a man aged 50 to 60 with active COVID-19. The chain uses TRBV5-1 and TRBJ2-7; 7 bases map to TRBD1. The CDR3 here is CASSLSGQALYEQYF. Written as DNA, the CDR3 is TGCGCCAGCAGCTTGAGCGGACAGGCCCTATACGAGCAGTACTTC.